A single sample is the source of the 13 T cell receptor beta chains below, sequenced in a study of T cells in Graves' hyperthyroidism and ophthalmopathy. TCR beta CDR3 regions were amplified from RNA transcripts. HTBI primers were employed in a first-round RT-PCR of the TCR CDR3. TCRdb analysed the multiplex PCR reads with MiXCR anew, one entry per CDR3 protein. The sample contains around 350,000 distinct CDR3 sequences, around a quarter of which appear only once. The specimen sequenced was blood. Every receptor here comes from a man aged 50 to 59 with Graves' hyperthyroidism.

This clonotype was recorded a few times. This chain joins TRBV12-5 and TRBJ1-4, with 7 bases that match TRBD1. J was trimmed by 5 bases and V by 1 base; bases with no gene match: 4. The length of the CDR3 is 15 residues. Germline V gene sequence: CDR1 LGHNT, CDR2 FRNRAP. CDR3 sequence reads: CASGLATGINEKLFF. For the CDR3, the DNA is TGTGCTAGTGGTTTGGCGACAGGGATAAATGAAAAACTGTTTTTT.

The gene calls are TRBV12-3 or TRBV12-4 and TRBJ1-1; tentatively, D is TRBD1 (5 bases). CDR3 length: 12 amino acids. The germline V and J ends were trimmed by 5 bases and 6 bases, with 10 bases remaining between them. The CDR3 region has the DNA TGTGCCAGCAGTCTTTGGGGGTCTGAAGCTTTCTTT. Its translation is CASSLWGSEAFF.

This chain joins TRBV7-2 and TRBJ2-7; 11 bases are shared with TRBD2. With V trimmed by 4 bases and J by 5 bases, 4 bases remained unmatched. Germline assignment: CDR1 SGHTA and CDR2 FQGNSA. The length of the CDR3 is 14 residues. CDR3: CASSYGTSGHEQYF. The CDR3 region has the DNA TGTGCCAGCAGCTACGGGACTAGCGGCCACGAGCAGTACTTC.

The chain joins TRBV25-1 to TRBJ1-5; no clear D gene. The CDR3 is 12 residues long. From germline, CDR1 is MGHDK and CDR2 SYGVNS. V lost 2 bases and J 6 bases, leaving 5 bases between the germline ends. CDR3 amino acids: CASSEAGQPQHF. CDR3 nucleotides: TGTGCCAGCAGTGAAGCCGGTCAGCCCCAGCATTTT.

This clonotype was seen a handful of times. The chain recombines TRBV5-1 with TRBJ2-5; TRBD1 aligns across 7 bases. Per germline, CDR1 SGHRS and CDR2 YFSETQ. The CDR3 is made up of 14 amino acids. Unmatched junction bases numbered 10, after V lost 6 bases and J lost 5 bases. CDR3 residues: CASKVQGDRETQYF. As DNA, the CDR3 is TGCGCCAGCAAGGTTCAGGGGGATCGGGAGACCCAGTACTTC.

V is TRBV4-2 and J is TRBJ2-7, with 9 bases that match TRBD2. The germline gives CDR1 LGHNA, CDR2 YNFKEQ. V trimming: 1 base; J trimming: 6 bases; junction bases outside the gene matches: 1. This CDR3 is 13 amino acids long. For the CDR3, the DNA is TGTGCCAGCAGCCAAGCAGCGGGAGGCGAGCAGTACTTC. This codes for CASSQAAGGEQYF.

The genes are TRBV7-3 and TRBJ2-1, with D possibly TRBD1 on 5 matching bases. In germline, CDR1 is SGHTA, CDR2 FQGTGA. The CDR3 covers 15 residues. Between the trimmed V and J ends, which lost 2 bases and 2 bases, there was a span of 10 bases. The CDR3 here is CASSLDGHPYNEQFF. As DNA, the CDR3 is TGTGCCAGCAGCTTAGATGGACATCCCTACAATGAGCAGTTCTTC.

The V call is TRBV7-8, the J call TRBJ1-1, with a tentative D call TRBD1 (6 bases). The germline V gene encodes CDR1 SGHVS and CDR2 FQNEAQ. V was pared by 5 bases and J by 5 bases, with 18 bases between. The CDR3 loop spans 15 amino acids. CDR3 in amino acids: CASSPTGTLRTEAFF. CDR3 coding DNA: TGTGCCAGCAGCCCAACAGGGACCCTGAGGACTGAAGCTTTCTTT.

This clonotype was observed a handful of times. V usage is TRBV7-6 and J usage is TRBJ2-7; 8 nucleotides line up with TRBD1. Looked up from germline, CDR1 is SGHVS and CDR2 is FNYEAQ. The length of the CDR3 is 16 residues. V lost 5 bases to trimming and J lost 1 base; unmatched junction nucleotides: 10. CDR3: CASSPGQGGSSYEQYF. Here the CDR3 DNA reads TGTGCCAGCAGCCCCGGACAGGGTGGGTCGTCCTACGAGCAGTACTTC.

This clonotype was detected only a few times. The chain carries TRBV3-1 and TRBJ1-4; 8 bases agree with TRBD1. The junction had 2 bases not matched to a gene; V was cut back by 3 bases and J by 2 bases. The CDR3 has 15 amino acids. The germline CDR1 and CDR2 sequences are LGHDT and YNNKEL (reference sequence). CDR3 residues: CASSHRGPTNEKLFF. Written as DNA, the CDR3 is TGTGCCAGCAGCCACAGGGGGCCCACTAATGAAAAACTGTTTTTT.

In its sample, this clonotype was seen many times. The J gene is TRBJ2-1, the V gene TRBV6-1, with 11 bases matching TRBD2. Germline CDR1 reads MNHNS; CDR2 reads SASEGT. The CDR3 has 17 residues. Trimming cost V 3 bases and J 0 bases; bases outside gene matches: 4. Written as DNA, the CDR3 is TGTGCCAGCAGTGAGCTAGCGGGAGGAGGCTCCTACAATGAGCAGTTCTTC. Its protein is CASSELAGGGSYNEQFF.

This clonotype has a handful of counts. The rearrangement links TRBV11-2 to TRBJ2-7, with D uncertain. The CDR3 is 14 residues long. The germline CDR1 and CDR2 sequences are SGHAT and FQNNGV. Trimming removed 1 base from V and 6 bases from J, with 13 bases in between. CDR3 residues: CASSLVFSFSEQYF. The CDR3 DNA reads TGTGCCAGCAGCTTAGTATTCTCTTTCAGCGAGCAGTACTTC.

Concerning this clonotype itself: One end of the junction fails to match germline, which may point to a read error. The gene calls are TRBV5-1 and TRBJ2-3; D assignment may be TRBD1 or TRBD2 (6 bases each). Germline CDR1 and CDR2: SGHRS and YFSETQ. The CDR3 is made up of 18 amino acids. CDR3 in DNA: TGCGCCAGCAGCTCCCCGCGGGGCGTGGGGGCCTCGGGAGATATGCAGTATTTT. As protein: CASSSPRGVGASGDMQYF.